The clone carrying this TCR beta chain was seen at least ten times. Its antigen is still unknown. The sample belongs to a study of molecular identifiers for immune sequencing clone quantification. Broader study findings: Spiked Jurkat TCR RNA equivalent to one cell reportedly surfaced among roughly 1 million naive cells.

Preparation of the bulk TCR libraries relied on previously described methods and listed TCR primers. TCRdb itself ran the PCR reads through MiXCR, one entry per CDR3 protein. In the table there are approximately 90,000 distinct CDR3 sequences, around a fifth of which are singletons. CDR1 and CDR2 (germline): SEHNR, FQNEAQ (reference sequence). There are 13 residues in the CDR3. Trimming cost V 5 bases and J 5 bases, with 11 bases left between them. Sequencing input: naive CD8+ T cells from blood, with Jurkat cell RNA spiked in. Specified subset: FACS-sorted CD8+CD4-CCR7+CD45RA+ naive T cells. This clonotype was sampled from a human donor in good health. Some libraries in this study had Jurkat cell RNA spiked in. The chain couples TRBV7-9 to TRBJ2-3; D may match TRBD1 or TRBD2 (5 bases each). The CDR3 DNA reads TGTGCCAGCAGCGTCCGGGACGGAGATACGCAGTATTTT. Translation: CASSVRDGDTQYF.